Below, 25 T cell receptor beta chains from the same sample are listed, as sequenced in a study of cytomegalovirus exposure and HLA in healthy donors. Primers included in the PCR were 60 Vbeta and 13 Jbeta primers. The protocol was immunoSEQ multiplex PCR, while the TCRdb copy is restricted to in-frame clones and leaves out a portion. The data show over 120,000 clones, with roughly 78% seen just once and 2.5% to 3% held by the top ten. Sequencing was done on a sample of PBMCs. The receptors were sampled from a female donor in good health and CMV-seronegative.

The chain carries TRBV6-1 and TRBJ1-6; possibly TRBD1 for D (6 bases). This CDR3 spans 16 amino acids. Trimming removed 4 bases at V and 7 bases at J, with 17 bases between. The germline V gene has CDR1 MNHNS and CDR2 SASEGT. CDR3 in amino acids: CASSGRSGRGNSPLHF. For the CDR3, the DNA is TGTGCCAGCAGTGGTCGGTCGGGCAGGGGAAATTCACCCCTCCACTTT.

This clone appeared a single time. The chain has TRBV27 and TRBJ1-2, with D possibly TRBD1 on 6 matching bases. The germline CDR1 and CDR2 sequences are MNHEY and SMNVEV (reference sequence). The CDR3 totals 15 residues. The V end lost 3 bases, the J end lost 6 bases, and 17 bases lay between the germline ends. CDR3 protein: CASSFGKGGGNGYTF. CDR3 sequence (DNA): TGTGCCAGCAGTTTCGGGAAGGGAGGGGGAAATGGCTACACCTTC.

The chain employs TRBV5-4 and TRBJ2-3; TRBD2 matches at 15 bases. The CDR3 consists of 18 residues. Germline loops: CDR1 SGHNT, CDR2 YYREEE (reference sequence). V trimming: 5 bases; J trimming: 0 bases; junction bases outside the gene matches: 7. The CDR3 DNA is TGTGCCAGCAGTCTTGATGGGACTAGCGGGGGGAGCACAGATACGCAGTATTTT. This encodes CASSLDGTSGGSTDTQYF.

The rearrangement joins TRBV25-1 to TRBJ2-3; TRBD1 matches at 7 bases. The CDR3 sequence is 14 residues long. With V trimmed by 6 bases and J by 3 bases, 6 bases remained unmatched. Germline V gives CDR1 MGHDK, CDR2 SYGVNS. The CDR3 sequence is CASSLTGWTDTQYF. The CDR3 DNA follows: TGTGCCAGCAGCTTGACAGGGTGGACAGATACGCAGTATTTT. Variable domain in full (rest from reference TRBV25-1 and TRBJ2-3): EADIYQTPRYLVIGTGKKITLECSQTMGHDKMYWYQQDPGMELHLIHYSYGVNSTEKGDLSSESTVSRIRTEHFPLTLESARPSHTSQYLCASSLTGWTDTQYFGPGTRLTVL.

The rearrangement joins TRBV7-6 to TRBJ2-7; tentatively, D is TRBD1 (6 bases). CDR1 is SGHVS and CDR2 is FNYEAQ in the germline V gene. The V end lost 1 base, the J end lost 4 bases, and 11 bases lay between the germline ends. This CDR3 is 14 amino acids long. CDR3 region: CASSLGQGLYEQYF. DNA of the CDR3: TGTGCCAGCAGCTTAGGGCAGGGGCTATACGAGCAGTACTTC. The entire variable domain, with the rest obtained from reference TRBV7-6 and TRBJ2-7, is as follows: GAGVSQSPRYKVTKRGQDVALRCDPISGHVSLYWYRQALGQGPEFLTYFNYEAQQDKSGLPNDRFSAERPEGSISTLTIQRTEQRDSAMYRCASSLGQGLYEQYFGPGTRLTVT.

CDR3: CASSAGRLNYGYTF. CDR3 coding DNA: TGTGCCAGCAGCGCGGGACGGTTGAACTATGGCTACACCTTC. The V call is TRBV6-5, the J call TRBJ1-2; D may be TRBD1 (5 bases). The CDR3 is made up of 14 amino acids. The germline CDR1 and CDR2 sequences are MNHEY and SVGAGI. V lost 6 bases, J lost 2 bases, and 13 bases lay in between.

The rearrangement links TRBV6-1 to TRBJ1-1; TRBD1 aligns across 7 bases. The V segment lost 7 bases and the J segment 4 bases; nucleotides outside the gene matches: 9. CDR3 length: 14 residues. Looked up from germline, CDR1 is MNHNS and CDR2 is SASEGT. The CDR3 DNA reads as TGTGCCAGCACCCGTGAACAGGGGTTCACTGAAGCTTTCTTT. Translation: CASTREQGFTEAFF.

The chain combines TRBV6-5 with TRBJ2-3; 7 bases are shared with TRBD2. The CDR3 runs to 15 residues. The germline CDR1 and CDR2 sequences are MNHEY and SVGAGI. After removal of 2 bases from V and 6 bases from J, the junction contained 8 bases not matched to a gene. The CDR3 here is CASSYRGRAVDTQYF. CDR3 nucleotides: TGTGCCAGCAGTTACAGAGGGAGGGCCGTGGATACGCAGTATTTT.

The chain employs TRBV11-2 and TRBJ2-2, with D possibly TRBD2 on 7 matching bases. Germline CDR1 and CDR2: SGHAT and FQNNGV. This CDR3 comprises 16 residues. The V end was cut by 1 base, the J end by 4 bases, with 13 bases between. The DNA for the CDR3 is TGTGCCAGCAGCTTAGTGGGGGGGGCGTCCACCGGGGAGCTGTTTTTT. It translates to CASSLVGGASTGELFF.

The chain has TRBV28 and TRBJ2-2; TRBD1 might be the D (5 bases). The CDR3 has 16 residues. Germline CDR1 MDHEN, CDR2 SYDVKM. Trimming removed 6 bases from V and 7 bases from J, with 21 bases in between. The CDR3 region is CASSPWQGKTIGELFF. The CDR3 DNA is TGTGCCAGCAGCCCTTGGCAGGGCAAAACCATCGGGGAGCTGTTTTTT.

The chain uses TRBV4-1 and TRBJ1-1; D may be TRBD1 (6 bases). Germline V gene sequence: CDR1 MGHRA, CDR2 YSYEKL. V was clipped by 7 bases and J by 2 bases, with 20 bases between them. This CDR3 is 16 amino acids long. In DNA, the CDR3 is TGCGCCAGCAAGCTCTCCACAGGGACCTTAAACACTGAAGCTTTCTTT. It specifies CASKLSTGTLNTEAFF.

V usage is TRBV21-1 and J usage is TRBJ1-5. TRBV21-1 is annotated as a pseudogene. The CDR3 sequence is 16 residues long. CDR3: CASSKGNRVGNQPQHF. The CDR3 coding sequence is TGTGCCAGCAGCAAAGGGAACCGGGTGGGTAATCAGCCCCAGCATTTT.

This clone was detected only a few times. This chain joins TRBV5-6 and TRBJ2-2; D gene uncertain. V lost 7 bases and J lost 6, with 7 bases in between. The CDR3 has 11 residues. The V gene's germline CDR1 is SGHDT and CDR2 YYEEEE. The CDR3 nucleotides read TGTGCCAGCGGCTCTTCCGGGGAGCTGTTTTTT. Residues: CASGSSGELFF.

This clone was detected only once. The chain has TRBV5-1 and TRBJ1-1; D is unclear. Germline V CDR1 and CDR2: SGHRS, YFSETQ. V shed 4 bases and J shed 1 base, with 17 bases lying between them. The CDR3 sequence is 16 residues long. The CDR3 bases are TGCGCCAGCAGCCCCGAAGGGAGGACCTGGAACACTGAAGCTTTCTTT. Translation gives CASSPEGRTWNTEAFF.

The V gene is TRBV19, the J gene TRBJ2-3; TRBD2 aligns across 14 bases. This CDR3 spans 17 amino acids. CDR1 and CDR2 (germline): LNHDA, SQIVND (reference sequence). V gave up 0 bases and J gave up 5 bases; unmatched junction bases: 4. The CDR3 protein is CASSIETSGGAGDTQYF. The CDR3 DNA reads as TGTGCCAGTAGTATAGAGACTAGCGGGGGGGCAGGAGATACGCAGTATTTT.

The chain joins TRBV28 to TRBJ1-4, with a weak D call TRBD1 (5 bases). CDR3 length equals 13 residues. Trimming stripped 6 bases from V and 7 bases from J, with 12 bases between. Germline values: CDR1 MDHEN, CDR2 SYDVKM. Here the CDR3 reads CASSDSRVEKLFF. CDR3 DNA sequence: TGTGCCAGCAGCGATTCCAGGGTTGAAAAACTGTTTTTT.

The V call is TRBV4-2, the J call TRBJ2-7, with 7 bases fitting TRBD2. The CDR3 is made up of 14 amino acids. Trimming removed 0 bases from V and 6 bases from J; junction bases left unmatched: 5. CDR1 and CDR2 (germline): LGHNA, YNFKEQ. DNA of the CDR3: TGTGCCAGCAGCCAAGATCAGGGAGGGAGCGAGCAGTACTTC. Translating gives CASSQDQGGSEQYF.

The V and J genes are TRBV2 and TRBJ1-1, with D possibly TRBD1 on 5 matching bases. This CDR3 spans 15 amino acids. V lost 6 bases to trimming and J lost 2 bases, with 16 bases between them. CDR1 is SNHLY and CDR2 is FYNNEI in the germline V gene. The CDR3 reads CASRARPTVNTEAFF. CDR3 bases: TGTGCCAGCAGGGCGCGCCCGACAGTTAACACTGAAGCTTTCTTT.

This rearrangement joins TRBV6-9 to TRBJ2-7; 12 bases are shared with TRBD2. CDR1 is MNHGY and CDR2 is SVAAGI in the germline V gene. Trimming at V came to 2 bases and at J to 3 bases, leaving 8 bases not matched to a gene. This CDR3 contains 17 residues. CDR3 residues: CASSYIPGTSGRYEQYF. Here the CDR3 DNA reads TGTGCCAGCAGTTATATTCCTGGGACTAGCGGGCGCTACGAGCAGTACTTC.

The chain employs TRBV6-1 and TRBJ1-2; 7 bases map to TRBD1. The V segment lost 3 bases and the J segment 4 bases; nucleotides outside the gene matches: 8. Germline loops: CDR1 MNHNS, CDR2 SASEGT. The CDR3 is 15 residues long. The CDR3 spells CASSELPGGSYGYTF. CDR3 bases: TGTGCCAGCAGTGAGTTACCAGGGGGGAGCTATGGCTACACCTTC.

This rearrangement joins TRBV19 to TRBJ2-1, with TRBD2 matching over 8 bases. V lost 3 bases to trimming and J lost 8 bases; unmatched junction nucleotides: 6. CDR3 length: 14 amino acids. CDR1 is LNHDA, CDR2 SQIVND, per germline (reference sequence). The CDR3 sequence: CASSILGRADEQFF. The CDR3 DNA reads TGTGCCAGTAGTATTCTCGGGAGGGCCGATGAGCAGTTCTTC.

This clone turned up a few times. The rearrangement links TRBV5-1 to TRBJ2-1; 7 positions match TRBD2. V was pared by 0 bases and J by 7 bases, with 16 bases of the junction left unmatched. The CDR3 runs 18 residues. Germline loops: CDR1 SGHRS, CDR2 YFSETQ. The CDR3 sequence: CASSLGAAGRLRLNEQFF. For the CDR3, the DNA is TGCGCCAGCAGCTTGGGTGCAGCGGGAAGGCTGCGGTTGAATGAGCAGTTCTTC. Full variable domain (remainder filled in from reference TRBV5-1 and TRBJ2-1): KAGVTQTPRYLIKTRGQQVTLSCSPISGHRSVSWYQQTPGQGLQFLFEYFSETQRNKGNFPGRFSGRQFSNSRSEMNVSTLELGDSALYLCASSLGAAGRLRLNEQFFGPGTRLTVL.

Only a few counts were recorded for this clone. Germline and junction disagree at one end, which may indicate a read error. The DNA of the CDR3 is TGTGCCAGCAGTGAAGACAGGGGAACCACCATATATTTT. It specifies CASSEDRGTTIYF. The rearrangement uses TRBV2 and TRBJ1-3, with 7 bases aligning to TRBD1. The CDR3 totals 13 residues. Germline assignment: CDR1 SNHLY and CDR2 FYNNEI. Full variable domain (rest looked up from reference TRBV2 and TRBJ1-3): EPEVTQTPSHQVTQMGQEVILRCVPISNHLYFYWYRQILGQKVEFLVSFYNNEISEKSEIFDDQFSVERPDGSNFTLKIRSTKLEDSAMYFCASSEDRGTTIYFGEGSWLTVV.

This chain connects TRBV5-5 to TRBJ2-7; weak D call: TRBD2 (5 bases). The length of the CDR3 is 14 residues. V lost 2 bases to trimming and J lost 1 base, with 10 bases between them. Germline CDR1 SGHKS, CDR2 YYEKEE (reference sequence). The CDR3 nucleotides are TGTGCCAGCAGCTTCCGGGGAAGGTCCTACGAGCAGTACTTC. This encodes CASSFRGRSYEQYF.

The chain uses TRBV28 and TRBJ1-5, with 11 nucleotides matching TRBD1. J gave up 5 bases and V 6 bases, and 3 bases lay outside the gene matches. The CDR3 has 14 residues. Germline V gene sequence: CDR1 MDHEN, CDR2 SYDVKM. The CDR3 region has the DNA TGTGCCAGCAGACCGGACAGGGGGCATCAGCCCCAGCATTTT. Its translation is CASRPDRGHQPQHF.